This T cell receptor beta chain appears in the sequencing data of a study of cytomegalovirus exposure and HLA in healthy donors. Regarding the study as a whole: Among donors in an Asian-associated ancestry cluster, a later analysis reportedly found fewer N-insertions than the roughly 610-donor mean.

The PCR made use of 60 Vbeta and 13 Jbeta primers. Clones were read by immunoSEQ multiplex PCR, and TCRdb kept only the in-frame ones, dropping some. The sample has 150,000 to 250,000 clones; 75% to 90% are singletons. In its sample, this clone was seen a few times. Its antigen is unknown. V was clipped by 0 bases and J by 3 bases; unmatched bases: 4. CDR1 is MNHEY and CDR2 is SVGAGI in the germline V gene. The CDR3 has 15 residues. The chain recombines TRBV6-5 with TRBJ1-1; 7 nucleotides match TRBD1. Sequenced sample: PBMCs. The clonotype originates from a woman aged 45-59 years in good health and CMV-seropositive. CDR3 residues: CASSYSYRGYTEAFF. CDR3 bases: TGTGCCAGCAGTTACTCGTACAGGGGATACACTGAAGCTTTCTTT.